The 21 T cell receptor beta chains below all came from one sample that was sequenced in a study of tumor and adjacent non-tumor tissue in lung cancer. Three rounds of nested PCR, following a modified ARM-PCR protocol, produced the TCRbeta library. TCRdb re-analysed the multiplex PCR reads in MiXCR, keeping a single row per CDR3 protein. Of 60,000 to 85,000 distinct CDR3 sequences in the sample, less than 80% were seen once. The template was RNA from unsorted bulk tissue. The sample taken for sequencing was lung tumor tissue. Receptors were obtained from a man in his 60s with non-small cell lung cancer.

This clonotype was seen more than once but under ten times. A much larger clone differs by one base, so this may be a read error. The gene calls are TRBV5-5 and TRBJ2-1, with D maybe TRBD1 (5 bases). The CDR3 has 13 residues. Germline-derived CDR1 and CDR2 are SGHKS and YYEKEE (reference sequence). The CDR3 nucleotides are TGTGCCAACAGCTTGGACACCTACAATGAGCAGTTCTTC. Translating it yields CANSLDTYNEQFF. Based on the CDR3 plus reference TRBV5-5 and TRBJ2-1, the full variable domain is DAGVTQSPTHLIKTRGQQVTLRCSPISGHKSVSWYQQVLGQGPQFIFQYYEKEERGRGNFPDRFSARQFPNYSSELNVNALLLGDSALYLCANSLDTYNEQFFGPGTRLTVL.

Notes on this clonotype: A much bigger clone sits one base away, suggesting this may be a read error. This sequence joins TRBV5-1 and TRBJ2-1, with 10 nucleotides matching TRBD2. This CDR3 is built from 17 residues. With V trimmed by 7 bases and J by 11 bases, 21 bases remained unmatched. Germline assignment: CDR1 SGHRS and CDR2 YFSETQ. CDR3 residues: CASANSRAGGPRNKQFF. CDR3 sequence (DNA): TGCGCCAGCGCTAACTCGCGAGCGGGAGGGCCGAGGAATAAGCAGTTCTTC.

About this clonotype: Compared with germline, one end of the junction differs, possibly owing to a read error. The chain employs TRBV6-1 and TRBJ1-5; D is unresolved. The CDR3 covers 15 residues. The germline CDR1 and CDR2 sequences are MNHNS and SASEGT. The CDR3 reads CASSELQQSSQPQNF. CDR3 DNA: TGTGCCAGCAGTGAATTACAACAGAGTTCTCAGCCCCAGAATTTT.

Remarks on this clonotype: The CDR3 ends on some other residue instead of the conserved phenylalanine or tryptophan, so this is likely a read error. V gene TRBV28 combines with J gene TRBJ2-7; no reliable D call. The CDR3 runs 13 residues. Germline V lookup: CDR1 MDHEN, CDR2 SYDVKM. The CDR3: CAGSPWGVYEQYI. CDR3 nucleotide sequence: TGTGCCGGCAGTCCCTGGGGTGTCTACGAGCAGTACATC.

The chain links TRBV19 to TRBJ2-5, with TRBD1 matching 7 bases. V lost 6 bases to trimming and J lost 5 bases; unmatched junction nucleotides: 6. This CDR3 is built from 13 residues. Germline CDR1 LNHDA, CDR2 SQIVND (reference sequence). The CDR3 sequence: CASSNTGAETQYF. The CDR3 nucleotides read TGTGCCAGTAGCAATACAGGGGCGGAGACCCAGTACTTC.

In its sample, this clonotype was seen many times. The CDR3 nucleotides are TGTGCCAGCAGAAGCAGCGGGAACGAGCAGTACTTC. Translating gives CASRSSGNEQYF. The chain joins TRBV12-3 or TRBV12-4 to TRBJ2-7; 7 bases align to TRBD2. CDR3 length: 12 residues. J lost 5 bases, V lost 6 bases, and 4 bases had no gene match.

The chain couples TRBV20-1 to TRBJ2-7; TRBD2 aligns across 12 bases. Germline CDR1 DFQATT, CDR2 SNEGSKA (reference sequence). This CDR3 spans 15 amino acids. V lost 6 bases and J lost 5; bases outside the gene matches: 11. CDR3 sequence: CSAGMRLAGVNEQYF. CDR3 nucleotides: TGCAGTGCGGGAATGAGACTAGCGGGAGTTAACGAGCAGTACTTC.

A note on this clonotype: The junction shows a germline mismatch at one end, possibly a read error. This chain uses TRBV19 with TRBJ2-1; weak D call: TRBD2 (5 bases). Germline-derived CDR1 and CDR2 are LNHDA and SQIVND (reference sequence). CDR3 length equals 14 residues. The CDR3 sequence is CASSIYPGCLEQFF. The CDR3 DNA follows: TGTGCCAGTAGTATATACCCGGGATGTCTCGAGCAGTTCTTT.

This clonotype has just a few counts. A much larger clone differs from this one at a single base, so this may be a read error. V is TRBV10-3 and J is TRBJ1-3; D is uncertain. The germline V gene encodes CDR1 ENHRY and CDR2 SYGVKD. The V end was cut by 7 bases, the J end by 8 bases, with 12 bases between. CDR3 length: 12 residues. CDR3 amino acids: CAITSLGDTIYF. The CDR3 DNA reads TGTGCCATCACTTCATTGGGAGACACCATATATTTT.

The sample holds a few counts of this clonotype. A read error is likely, as this CDR3 ends without the conserved phenylalanine or tryptophan. The V and J genes are TRBV6-1 and TRBJ1-5; D gene ambiguous. The length of the CDR3 is 18 residues. From germline, CDR1 is MNHNS and CDR2 SASEGT. Trimming removed 6 bases at V and 4 bases at J, with 25 bases between. This CDR3 reads CASSDKGPYNHSNQPQHS. The CDR3 DNA follows: TGTGCCAGCAGCGACAAAGGACCTTATAATCATAGTAATCAGCCCCAGCATTCT.

There are many counts of this clonotype. An end of the junction does not agree with germline; a read error may underlie this. The rearrangement joins TRBV11-1 to TRBJ2-2; D is perhaps TRBD1 or TRBD2 (5 bases each). Germline V gene data show CDR1 as SGHAT and CDR2 as FQDESV (reference sequence). There are 14 residues in the CDR3. The CDR3 is CARRYTSGKGEMFF. CDR3 coding DNA: TGTGCCAGACGCTATACTAGTGGAAAAGGGGAGATGTTTTTT.

This clonotype occurred a few times. Since a much larger clone is just one base distant, this may be a read error. The V and J genes are TRBV10-3 and TRBJ2-7, with D possibly being TRBD1 (6 bases). CDR1 and CDR2 from the germline V gene are ENHRY and SYGVKD. The CDR3 sequence is 12 residues long. This CDR3 reads CGISPGENEQYF. In DNA form, the CDR3 reads TGTGGCATCTCCCCAGGGGAAAACGAGCAGTACTTC.

This clonotype was counted a few times. V is TRBV2 and J is TRBJ1-5; unclear D gene. This CDR3 comprises 14 residues. Trimming stripped 7 bases from V and 1 base from J, with 11 bases between. The germline gives CDR1 SNHLY, CDR2 FYNNEI. CDR3 sequence: CASNQDGSNQPQHF. In DNA, the CDR3 is TGTGCCAGCAACCAGGACGGAAGCAATCAGCCCCAGCATTTT.

Notes on this clonotype: A read error may be the cause here, since a much bigger clone is one base away. The rearrangement links TRBV11-3 to TRBJ2-1; 9 nucleotides agree with TRBD2. The germline gives CDR1 SGHNT, CDR2 YENEEA. The J segment lost 12 bases and the V segment lost 5 bases, leaving 11 bases of the junction unmatched. The length of the CDR3 is 14 residues. The CDR3 loop is CASSPTGISGRQFF. The DNA of the CDR3 is TGTGCCAGCAGCCCGACCGGGATTAGCGGGAGGCAGTTCTTC.

A note on this clonotype: At one end the junction does not follow the germline gene, possibly because of a read error. The rearrangement joins TRBV5-4 to TRBJ1-2; no reliable D call. Germline V gene data show CDR1 as SGHNT and CDR2 as YYREEE (reference sequence). This CDR3 contains 12 residues. The CDR3 here is CTSSLDNYGYTF. In DNA, the CDR3 is TGTACCAGCAGCTTGGATAACTACGGCTACACCTTC.

This clonotype was seen a handful of times. The chain carries TRBV7-9 and TRBJ2-1; D is perhaps TRBD2 (5 bases). Germline lookup yields CDR1 SEHNR and CDR2 FQNEAQ (reference sequence). CDR3 length: 16 amino acids. Trimming shortened V by 5 bases and J by 8 bases, and 22 bases separated the two germline ends. Here the CDR3 reads CASSARWASPVYEQFF. The CDR3 nucleotides read TGTGCCAGCAGCGCGCGGTGGGCTAGCCCCGTCTATGAGCAGTTCTTC.

This clonotype appeared a few times. One end of the junction does not line up with germline, which may come from a read error. V is TRBV29-1 and J is TRBJ2-7, with D possibly TRBD1 on 7 matching bases. This CDR3 is 15 amino acids long. The germline CDR1 and CDR2 sequences are SQVTM and ANQGSEA. CDR3: CSVVCRGAESYEQYF. CDR3 coding DNA: TGCAGTGTTGTTTGCAGGGGGGCAGAATCCTACGAGCAGTACTTC.

This clonotype was seen a handful of times. A much larger clone is a single base away; this may be a read error. The V call is TRBV12-3 or TRBV12-4, the J call TRBJ1-1, with D perhaps TRBD1 (5 bases). The length of the CDR3 is 15 residues. The CDR3 spells CASSILGLRASESFF. CDR3 DNA sequence: TGTGCCAGCAGTATCTTGGGGCTAAGGGCGTCTGAATCTTTCTTT.

The chain employs TRBV5-1 and TRBJ2-3; 7 bases fit TRBD2. Germline V lookup: CDR1 SGHRS, CDR2 YFSETQ. The CDR3 runs 14 residues. DNA for the CDR3: TGCACCGGCAGCTTAGGCGGGAGAGAGGATACGCAGTATTTT. It encodes CTGSLGGREDTQYF.

Comment on this clonotype: An end of the junction differs from the germline gene, which may be a read error. V is TRBV12-3 or TRBV12-4 and J is TRBJ2-7, with D possibly called TRBD1 or TRBD2 (5 bases each). This CDR3 has 16 amino acids. DNA for the CDR3: TGTGCCAGCAGTTCCTGGCAGCAGAGGGGCTCCTACGAACAGTACTTC. Its protein product is CASSSWQQRGSYEQYF.

V gene TRBV20-1 combines with J gene TRBJ2-5; TRBD1 matches 7 bases. After removal of 6 bases from V and 7 bases from J, the junction contained 11 bases not matched to a gene. From germline, CDR1 is DFQATT and CDR2 SNEGSKA (reference sequence). The CDR3 extends over 13 amino acids. CDR3 sequence (DNA): TGCAGTGCAAGACAGGGAGTGGTGGGGACCCAGTACTTC. This codes for CSARQGVVGTQYF.